Presented here are 10 T cell receptor beta chains from one specimen sequenced in a study of circulating tumor DNA in untreated peripheral T-cell lymphoma. Profiling relied on immunoSEQ multiplex PCR, and the TCRdb table lists in-frame clones only, not all of them. The table records about 7,200 clones, roughly 80% of them present only once. Input material: tumor tissue. These receptors were obtained from a human donor with peripheral T-cell lymphoma.

The chain couples TRBV5-1 to TRBJ2-2; TRBD1 matches at 7 bases. Germline CDR1 is SGHRS and CDR2 is YFSETQ. The CDR3 sequence is 17 residues long. Unmatched junction bases numbered 10, after V lost 2 bases and J lost 3 bases. The CDR3 nucleotides are TGCGCCAGCAGCTTCCATCGGGACAGTTTATACACCGGGGAGCTGTTTTTT. Its translation is CASSFHRDSLYTGELFF.

The chain recombines TRBV30 with TRBJ2-7; possible D gene TRBD2, 5 bases. CDR3 length equals 14 residues. Per the germline V gene, CDR1 is GTSNPN and CDR2 is SVGIG (reference sequence). V lost 4 bases, J lost 5 bases, and 18 bases lay in between. The DNA for the CDR3 is TGTGCCTGGATAGTCACGGGGAATTCCCACGAGCAGTACTTC. Its translation: CAWIVTGNSHEQYF. The whole variable domain, remainder taken from reference TRBV30 and TRBJ2-7, is SQTIHQWPATLVQPVGSPLSLECTVEGTSNPNLYWYRQAAGRGLQLLFYSVGIGQISSEVPQNLSASRPQDRQFILSSKKLLLSDSGFYLCAWIVTGNSHEQYFGPGTRLTVT.

V and J are TRBV28 and TRBJ2-5; TRBD2 agrees at 7 bases. This CDR3 is built from 12 residues. With 11 bases clipped from V and 5 bases from J, the junction kept 8 bases outside the gene matches. CDR1 MDHEN and CDR2 SYDVKM come from the germline V gene. This CDR3 reads CAGGRVGETQYF. CDR3 sequence (DNA): TGTGCCGGGGGGAGGGTTGGGGAGACCCAGTACTTC.

This chain links TRBV30 with TRBJ1-2, with D uncertain. Germline values: CDR1 GTSNPN, CDR2 SVGIG (reference sequence). V was cut by 4 bases and J by 4 bases, with 25 bases left in between. This CDR3 spans 17 amino acids. In DNA, the CDR3 is TGTGCCTGGAATACCCAAACGTTGTCTGGTAGGAGCTATGGCTACACCTTC. Its protein is CAWNTQTLSGRSYGYTF. Variable domain in full (rest from reference TRBV30 and TRBJ1-2): SQTIHQWPATLVQPVGSPLSLECTVEGTSNPNLYWYRQAAGRGLQLLFYSVGIGQISSEVPQNLSASRPQDRQFILSSKKLLLSDSGFYLCAWNTQTLSGRSYGYTFGSGTRLTVV.

This chain joins TRBV9 and TRBJ2-5, with D hard to call. There are 14 residues in the CDR3. Germline CDR1 SGDLS, CDR2 YYNGEE. The germline V and J ends were trimmed by 0 bases and 5 bases, with 11 bases remaining between them. CDR3 in DNA: TGTGCCAGCAGCGTAGCCCATTCGCCGGAGACCCAGTACTTC. Its translation: CASSVAHSPETQYF. The entire variable domain, with the rest obtained from reference TRBV9 and TRBJ2-5, is as follows: DSGVTQTPKHLITATGQRVTLRCSPRSGDLSVYWYQQSLDQGLQFLIQYYNGEERAKGNILERFSAQQFPDLHSELNLSSLELGDSALYFCASSVAHSPETQYFGPGTRLLVL.

V and J are TRBV5-1 and TRBJ1-1, with D uncertain. The V end was cut by 0 bases, the J end by 0 bases, with 12 bases between. CDR1 is SGHRS and CDR2 is YFSETQ in the germline V gene. The CDR3 length is 16 residues. The DNA of the CDR3 is TGCGCCAGCAGCTTGGAGGTTATAGCAATGAACACTGAAGCTTTCTTT. Protein product: CASSLEVIAMNTEAFF.

This clone is medium-sized within its sample. This sequence joins TRBV6-8 and TRBJ2-1, with D maybe TRBD2 (6 bases). With 6 bases removed from V and 8 bases from J, the gap between germline ends came to 14 bases. Germline CDR1 and CDR2: MNHGY and SAAAGT. This CDR3 has 13 residues. The CDR3 reads CASRVTSDDEQFF. DNA of the CDR3: TGTGCCAGCAGAGTGACTAGTGACGATGAGCAGTTCTTC.

This clone appeared once. The V and J genes are TRBV30 and TRBJ1-1, with D maybe TRBD1 (5 bases). The CDR3 runs to 13 residues. V shed 4 bases and J shed 3 bases, with 12 bases lying between them. Germline V gene data show CDR1 as GTSNPN and CDR2 as SVGIG (reference sequence). In DNA form, the CDR3 reads TGTGCCTGGATACGGGGCGGGGACACTGAAGCTTTCTTT. Residues: CAWIRGGDTEAFF.

This clone has more than one count but fewer than ten. For the CDR3, the DNA is TGTGCCAGCAGTTTGGCTAAATGGGACAGGCCGGGTAGAGATACGCAGTATTTT. This sequence encodes CASSLAKWDRPGRDTQYF. This chain links TRBV6-8 with TRBJ2-3, with TRBD1 matching 8 bases. This CDR3 has 18 residues. The V and J ends lost 4 bases and 5 bases, in that order; junction bases with no gene match: 17. CDR1 MNHGY and CDR2 SAAAGT come from the germline V gene.

The rearrangement joins TRBV5-1 to TRBJ1-5; 9 bases fit TRBD1. This CDR3 comprises 14 residues. In germline, CDR1 is SGHRS, CDR2 YFSETQ. The trim removed 6 bases at V and 6 bases at J, leaving 7 bases unmatched. The CDR3 sequence is CASNKDRGGQPQHF. CDR3 bases: TGCGCCAGCAACAAGGACAGGGGCGGTCAGCCCCAGCATTTT. The complete variable domain, with remaining parts taken from reference TRBV5-1 and TRBJ1-5, reads KAGVTQTPRYLIKTRGQQVTLSCSPISGHRSVSWYQQTPGQGLQFLFEYFSETQRNKGNFPGRFSGRQFSNSRSEMNVSTLELGDSALYLCASNKDRGGQPQHFGDGTRLSIL.